A single sample gave rise to the 13 T cell receptor beta chains below, sequenced in a study of shared clonotypes between healthy human individuals. Sequencing was performed with immunoSEQ multiplex PCR; in TCRdb, only in-frame clones are kept and a portion is missing. The table shows about 2 million clones, with approximately 94% occurring only once. CD45RO-negative, CCR7-selected cells formed the naive CD8 fraction, which excluded terminally differentiated effector memory CD45RA+ cells. The sequencing sample was made of naive CD8+ T cells sorted from blood. Receptors originate from a man aged 18 to 29 in good health.

The chain links TRBV30 to TRBJ2-5; D tentatively reads TRBD1 or TRBD2 (5 bases each). Germline-derived CDR1 and CDR2 are GTSNPN and SVGIG (reference sequence). The ends were cut back, 2 bases at V and 1 base at J, with 11 bases in the middle. This CDR3 has 14 residues. CDR3 sequence reads: CAWSWQGPQETQYF. Written as DNA, the CDR3 is TGTGCCTGGAGTTGGCAGGGACCCCAAGAGACCCAGTACTTC.

The chain uses TRBV6-5 and TRBJ1-1, with 7 bases lining up with TRBD1. With V trimmed by 1 base and J by 1 base, 0 bases remained unmatched. This CDR3 is 14 amino acids long. Germline CDR1 and CDR2: MNHEY and SVGAGI. CDR3 residues: CASSYYRGNTEAFF. For the CDR3, the DNA is TGTGCCAGCAGTTACTACAGGGGGAACACTGAAGCTTTCTTT.

CDR3 nucleotide sequence: TGTGCCAGCACCCTGGACAGGGAGGGCTACAATGAGCAGTTCTTC. Its translation: CASTLDREGYNEQFF. The J gene is TRBJ2-1, the V gene TRBV6-5; possible D gene TRBD1, 8 bases. Trimming took off 7 bases at V and 3 bases at J, with 16 bases between the two ends. Germline V lookup: CDR1 MNHEY, CDR2 SVGAGI. The CDR3 totals 15 residues.

This sequence joins TRBV5-8 and TRBJ1-1; no definite D call. The V and J ends lost 4 bases and 6 bases respectively, with 10 bases between them. The CDR3 sequence is 12 residues long. CDR1 is SGHTS, CDR2 YDEGEE, per germline. The CDR3 loop is CASSKTRAEAFF. CDR3 nucleotide sequence: TGTGCCAGCAGCAAGACAAGGGCTGAAGCTTTCTTT.

The chain couples TRBV30 to TRBJ2-5, with D perhaps matching TRBD2 (5 bases). This CDR3 region has 12 residues. The V gene's germline CDR1 is GTSNPN and CDR2 SVGIG (reference sequence). With 4 bases removed from V and 2 bases from J, the gap between germline ends came to 8 bases. In DNA, the CDR3 is TGTGCCTGGAATTCGGGGCAAGAGACCCAGTACTTC. The encoded protein is CAWNSGQETQYF.

This clone is a singleton in its sample. The genes are TRBV5-5 and TRBJ2-7, with unresolved D. V lost 2 bases, J lost 6 bases, and 15 bases lay in between. This CDR3 comprises 14 residues. Per germline, CDR1 SGHKS and CDR2 YYEKEE (reference sequence). In nucleotides, the CDR3 is TGTGCCAGCAGCTTAGGTCAACAGCGTGGCGAGCAGTACTTC. This codes for CASSLGQQRGEQYF.

This chain links TRBV7-9 with TRBJ2-2; 8 bases are shared with TRBD2. CDR1 is SEHNR, CDR2 FQNEAQ, per germline (reference sequence). After removal of 7 bases from V and 2 bases from J, the junction contained 6 bases not matched to a gene. The CDR3 has 15 residues. The chain's CDR3 is CASTPAGGNTGELFF. CDR3 coding DNA: TGTGCCAGCACCCCCGCGGGAGGTAACACCGGGGAGCTGTTTTTT.

The chain carries TRBV10-1 and TRBJ1-6; D perhaps matches TRBD1 (6 bases). The CDR3 is 17 amino acids. Trimming pared 6 bases from V and 2 bases from J, leaving 17 bases between. Germline V gives CDR1 WNHNN, CDR2 SYGVQD (reference sequence). The CDR3 region has the DNA TGCGCCAGCAGATCGACAGGTCCTTCCACCTATAATTCACCCCTCCACTTT. Encoded protein: CASRSTGPSTYNSPLHF.

The V and J genes are TRBV28 and TRBJ1-1, with TRBD1 identical over 10 bases. Germline trimming cut 6 bases from V and 4 bases from J; bases unmatched to any gene: 5. The CDR3 extends over 14 amino acids. Germline V gives CDR1 MDHEN, CDR2 SYDVKM. This CDR3 reads CASRSGQGFTEAFF. In DNA form, the CDR3 reads TGTGCCAGCAGGTCGGGACAGGGGTTCACTGAAGCTTTCTTT. The whole variable domain, remainder taken from reference TRBV28 and TRBJ1-1, is DVKVTQSSRYLVKRTGEKVFLECVQDMDHENMFWYRQDPGLGLRLIYFSYDVKMKEKGDIPEGYSVSREKKERFSLILESASTNQTSMYLCASRSGQGFTEAFFGQGTRLTVV.

This chain links TRBV19 with TRBJ2-5; 11 positions match TRBD2. The CDR3 spans 16 residues. Germline V gene lookup returns CDR1 LNHDA and CDR2 SQIVND (reference sequence). The junction had 9 bases not matched to a gene; V was cut back by 5 bases and J by 4 bases. The CDR3 bases are TGTGCCAGTAGTTTAATAGCGGGAGGGCCGGGAGAGACCCAGTACTTC. This codes for CASSLIAGGPGETQYF.

V and J are TRBV11-2 and TRBJ1-6; TRBD1 is a possible D gene (5 bases). The CDR3 has 14 amino acids. Per germline, CDR1 SGHAT and CDR2 FQNNGV. Trimming removed 8 bases at V and 8 bases at J, with 16 bases between. The CDR3 loop is CASRLRDLDSPLHF. The CDR3 DNA reads as TGTGCCAGCCGCCTCCGGGACCTGGATTCACCCCTCCACTTT. Based on the CDR3 plus reference TRBV11-2 and TRBJ1-6, the full variable domain is EAGVAQSPRYKIIEKRQSVAFWCNPISGHATLYWYQQILGQGPKLLIQFQNNGVVDDSQLPKDRFSAERLKGVDSTLKIQPAKLEDSAVYLCASRLRDLDSPLHFGNGTRLTVT.

Of note for this clone: No DNA is shown, since the ends of the CDR3 on it are uncertain; the CDR3 is the one TCRdb lists. The chain employs TRBV11-1 and TRBJ1-5. Germline V lookup: CDR1 SGHAT, CDR2 FQDESV (reference sequence). Counting both end residues, the CDR3 totals 15 amino acids. The chain's CDR3 is CASSTSGGSNQPQHF.

The CDR3 nucleotides are TGTGCCAGCAGCGGACAGGGTGTCGCTGAAGCTTTCTTT. It codes for CASSGQGVAEAFF. The rearrangement uses TRBV6-1 and TRBJ1-1, with 8 positions matching TRBD1. The germline gives CDR1 MNHNS, CDR2 SASEGT. The V gene end was trimmed by 6 bases and the J gene end by 6 bases; junction bases not matched to a gene: 6. The length of the CDR3 is 13 residues.